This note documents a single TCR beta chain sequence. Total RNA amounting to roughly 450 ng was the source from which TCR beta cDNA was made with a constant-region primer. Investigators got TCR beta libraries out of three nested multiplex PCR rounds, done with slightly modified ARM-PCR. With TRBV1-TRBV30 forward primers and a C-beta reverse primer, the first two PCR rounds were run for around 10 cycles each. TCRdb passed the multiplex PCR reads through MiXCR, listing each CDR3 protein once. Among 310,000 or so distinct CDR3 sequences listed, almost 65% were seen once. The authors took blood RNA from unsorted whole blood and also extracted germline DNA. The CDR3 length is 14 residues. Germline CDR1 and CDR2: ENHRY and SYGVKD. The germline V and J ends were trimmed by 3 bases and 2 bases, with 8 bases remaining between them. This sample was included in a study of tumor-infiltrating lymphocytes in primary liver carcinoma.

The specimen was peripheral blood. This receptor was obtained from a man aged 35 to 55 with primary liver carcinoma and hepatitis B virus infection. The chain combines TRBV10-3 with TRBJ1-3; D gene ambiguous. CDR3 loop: CAISEGSPGNTIYF. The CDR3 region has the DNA TGTGCCATCAGTGAAGGGAGCCCTGGAAACACCATATATTTT.